Listed below are T cell receptor beta chains from one sample, sequenced in a study of cytomegalovirus exposure and HLA in healthy donors. Using immunoSEQ multiplex PCR, the repertoire was profiled, and TCRdb retains in-frame clones only, with some absent. The sample holds tens of thousands of clones, about 84% seen once. Sequences were obtained from PBMCs. These receptors all stem from a man in his thirties or forties in good health and CMV-seronegative. Both conserved end residues are part of each CDR3. The D gene is left open where the match is weak. A clone size is listed for some rows: how often the clone was seen (once, few, many), or a class if it is expanded.

cdr3_nt,cdr3_aa,v_call,d_call,clone_size,j_call
TGTGCCTGGAGTGTATGGGGGGGCGCAAAGACCCAGTACTTC,CAWSVWGGAKTQYF,TRBV30,-,-,TRBJ2-5
TGTGCCAGCAGTGATGGCGGGAGTATCCGAGATACGCAGTATTTT,CASSDGGSIRDTQYF,TRBV6-4,TRBD2,-,TRBJ2-3
TGTGCCAGCAGCTTAACAGGGCTTCACACTGAAGCTTTCTTT,CASSLTGLHTEAFF,TRBV7-9,-,-,TRBJ1-1
TGCGCCAGCAGCCTGGGACAGGGGTTGGACACTGAAGCTTTCTTT,CASSLGQGLDTEAFF,TRBV4-1,TRBD1,-,TRBJ1-1
TGTGCCAGTAGTATAGACAGGCTAGCGGGGGGCATCAAGTTCTTC,CASSIDRLAGGIKFF,TRBV19,TRBD2,-,TRBJ2-1
TGCGCCAGCAGTGTATCAGGGGATCAGCCCCAGCATTTT,CASSVSGDQPQHF,TRBV10-1,-,-,TRBJ1-5
TGTGCCAGCAGCTTAGAAGGGGTGGGGGCTTCTGGGGCCAACGTCCTGACTTTC,CASSLEGVGASGANVLTF,TRBV11-3,-,-,TRBJ2-6
TGTGCCAGCAGTTATGGACAGGGAGTAGCGGGCGAGCAGTACTTC,CASSYGQGVAGEQYF,TRBV6-5,-,-,TRBJ2-7
TGTGCCAGCAGCCGACAGGGGTTCGAGCAGTACTTC,CASSRQGFEQYF,TRBV11-3,TRBD1,-,TRBJ2-7
TGTGCCAGCTCACCGACAGGGGATAACTACGAGCAGTACTTC,CASSPTGDNYEQYF,TRBV18,TRBD1,-,TRBJ2-7
TGTGCCAGCAGCTTGGTCGGACAGGGGAACACTGAAGCTTTCTTT,CASSLVGQGNTEAFF,TRBV5-4,TRBD1,-,TRBJ1-1
TGTGCCAGCCGAGGGACAGCCAACACCGGGGAGCTGTTTTTT,CASRGTANTGELFF,TRBV27,TRBD1,-,TRBJ2-2
TGTGCCAGTAGTAGGACAGAGAACACTGAAGCTTTCTTT,CASSRTENTEAFF,TRBV19,-,few,TRBJ1-1
TGTGCCAGCAGTGACTCATGGCAGGGGGGAGAGACCCAGTACTTC,CASSDSWQGGETQYF,TRBV6-4,-,-,TRBJ2-5
TGCGCCAGCAGCTTGGACAGGGACGAGCAGTACTTC,CASSLDRDEQYF,TRBV5-1,-,-,TRBJ2-7
TGTGCCAGCAGTTACGATTTGAGTTGGCAGCCCCAGCATTTT,CASSYDLSWQPQHF,TRBV6-6,-,-,TRBJ1-5
TGTGCCAGCTCACGGGCAAGGAACACTGAAGCTTTCTTT,CASSRARNTEAFF,TRBV18,-,-,TRBJ1-1
TGTGCCAGCAGTGTGGGAGGGGAGGCAGAGACCCAGTACTTC,CASSVGGEAETQYF,TRBV6-1,TRBD2,-,TRBJ2-5
TGTGCCAGCAGCCTCGGGGACATCAGCACAGATACGCAGTATTTT,CASSLGDISTDTQYF,TRBV5-4,-,-,TRBJ2-3
TGTGCCTGGAGGGGGGGTAGCAATCAGCCCCAGCATTTT,CAWRGGSNQPQHF,TRBV30,-,few,TRBJ1-5
TGCGCCAGCAGCCCGGGCGGAGGTGGGACAGATACGCAGTATTTT,CASSPGGGGTDTQYF,TRBV5-1,-,-,TRBJ2-3
TGTGCCAGCAGCCCGTCCTGGGCTTACAATGAGCAGTTCTTC,CASSPSWAYNEQFF,TRBV2,-,-,TRBJ2-1
TGTGCCAGCAGTCAACGACAGACGATCTATGGATCTGGCTACACCTTC,CASSQRQTIYGSGYTF,TRBV5-4,-,-,TRBJ1-2
TGTGCCAGCAGTTTAGAGGGCTATCCCTACGAGCAGTACTTC,CASSLEGYPYEQYF,TRBV28,-,-,TRBJ2-7
TGTGCCTGGAGTAGTAGCCCATCCTACGAGCAGTACTTC,CAWSSSPSYEQYF,TRBV30,-,-,TRBJ2-7
TGTGCCAGCAGTGGGTGGGACAGGGGGGATCCTCCCTACGAGCAGTACTTC,CASSGWDRGDPPYEQYF,TRBV2,TRBD1,-,TRBJ2-7
TGTGCCAGTAGGATAGGGGCGGGAGTGGGCAATGAGCAGTTCTTC,CASRIGAGVGNEQFF,TRBV19,TRBD2,-,TRBJ2-1
TGCGCCAGCAGACGGGGGGGCTCCTACGAGCAGTACTTC,CASRRGGSYEQYF,TRBV10-2,TRBD2,-,TRBJ2-7
TGTGCCAGCAGCCGCATGGGGACTACTAACTATGGCTACACCTTC,CASSRMGTTNYGYTF,TRBV6-5,-,-,TRBJ1-2
TGTGCCAGAAGCTTGGCGAGTAGCGGGTCCCCCTACGAGCAGTACTTC,CARSLASSGSPYEQYF,TRBV5-3,TRBD2,-,TRBJ2-7
TGTGCCAGCAGGCCGGACACTACCTACGAGCAGTACTTC,CASRPDTTYEQYF,TRBV10-3,-,once,TRBJ2-7
TGCGCCAGCAGCTTGTTGGTGGCCTCTGGGGCCAACGTCCTGACTTTC,CASSLLVASGANVLTF,TRBV5-1,-,once,TRBJ2-6
TGTGCCAGTAGTATAGGGACAGCGATAAACTATGGCTACACCTTC,CASSIGTAINYGYTF,TRBV19,-,-,TRBJ1-2
TGTGCCAGCAGTTACGGACAGTATTTTGAAAAACTGTTTTTT,CASSYGQYFEKLFF,TRBV28,-,-,TRBJ1-4
TGTGCCAGCAGCGTCCCGGGACTAGCGGGGGATTACAATGAGCAGTTCTTC,CASSVPGLAGDYNEQFF,TRBV27,TRBD2,-,TRBJ2-1
TGTGCCAGCAGCTTAGTGGGACCGGGACTAGCGAAGAATGAGCAGTTCTTC,CASSLVGPGLAKNEQFF,TRBV11-3,TRBD2,once,TRBJ2-1
TGTGCCAGCACCACACAAGGGGACAGGGTATTGGGGACCCAGTACTTC,CASTTQGDRVLGTQYF,TRBV2,TRBD1,-,TRBJ2-5
TGTGCCAGCAGACAGGCTAGCGCCGGGGAGCTGTTTTTT,CASRQASAGELFF,TRBV4-2,-,-,TRBJ2-2
TGTGCCAGCAGTTACTCGATCGCCCAGGCCTACAATGAGCAGTTCTTC,CASSYSIAQAYNEQFF,TRBV6-5,-,-,TRBJ2-1
TGTGCCAGCGGAAAGACAGTGAACACTGAAGCTTTCTTT,CASGKTVNTEAFF,TRBV6-5,-,-,TRBJ1-1
TGCAGTGCCAAACAGGGCAACGAGCAGTACTTC,CSAKQGNEQYF,TRBV20-1,-,-,TRBJ2-7
TGTGCCAGCAGCCTTGGGACTAGCGGGGGTTCCCAGTTCTTC,CASSLGTSGGSQFF,TRBV7-9,TRBD2,once,TRBJ2-1
TGTGCCAGCAGCAGAACAGGGACCTACAATGAGCAGTTCTTC,CASSRTGTYNEQFF,TRBV28,-,-,TRBJ2-1
TGTGCCAGCAGCTTAGCTGGTCGGAGCGGGGATACGCAGTATTTT,CASSLAGRSGDTQYF,TRBV7-9,-,-,TRBJ2-3
TGTGCCAGCAGTTCTCGGGGATATGGCTACACCTTC,CASSSRGYGYTF,TRBV27,-,-,TRBJ1-2
TGTGCCAGCAGCTTTAGTGGACAGGTCTACATTCAAGAGACCCAGTACTTC,CASSFSGQVYIQETQYF,TRBV7-2,TRBD1,once,TRBJ2-5
TGCAGCGTTGAAACCGGGACAGGAAGCGAAAAACTGTTTTTT,CSVETGTGSEKLFF,TRBV29-1,TRBD1,-,TRBJ1-4
TGTGCCAGCAGCTCAAAGGACAAGTCCTACGAGCAGTACTTC,CASSSKDKSYEQYF,TRBV11-3,-,-,TRBJ2-7
TGCAGCGTTACCGACACCAATCAGCCCCAGCATTTT,CSVTDTNQPQHF,TRBV29-1,-,few,TRBJ1-5
TGTGCCAGCAGGCGCGGGGAGAACACCGGGGAGCTGTTTTTT,CASRRGENTGELFF,TRBV28,-,once,TRBJ2-2
TGTGCCAGCAGTTCACTATCACAGGCCTCCTACGAGCAGTACTTC,CASSSLSQASYEQYF,TRBV27,-,-,TRBJ2-7
TGCGCCAGCAGCGCCGCAGGGTACGGGAACACTGAAGCTTTCTTT,CASSAAGYGNTEAFF,TRBV5-1,-,few,TRBJ1-1
TGTGCCAGCTCACCGAGCAGCGGGGGGGCATCTGAGCAGTTCTTC,CASSPSSGGASEQFF,TRBV18,TRBD2,-,TRBJ2-1
TGTGCCAGCAGTGAAGGGACAGGGGAGTACGAGCAGTACTTC,CASSEGTGEYEQYF,TRBV6-1,TRBD1,-,TRBJ2-7
TGTGCCAGCAGTTCCGGGACAGGGACCTACGAGCAGTACTTC,CASSSGTGTYEQYF,TRBV6-5,TRBD1,-,TRBJ2-7